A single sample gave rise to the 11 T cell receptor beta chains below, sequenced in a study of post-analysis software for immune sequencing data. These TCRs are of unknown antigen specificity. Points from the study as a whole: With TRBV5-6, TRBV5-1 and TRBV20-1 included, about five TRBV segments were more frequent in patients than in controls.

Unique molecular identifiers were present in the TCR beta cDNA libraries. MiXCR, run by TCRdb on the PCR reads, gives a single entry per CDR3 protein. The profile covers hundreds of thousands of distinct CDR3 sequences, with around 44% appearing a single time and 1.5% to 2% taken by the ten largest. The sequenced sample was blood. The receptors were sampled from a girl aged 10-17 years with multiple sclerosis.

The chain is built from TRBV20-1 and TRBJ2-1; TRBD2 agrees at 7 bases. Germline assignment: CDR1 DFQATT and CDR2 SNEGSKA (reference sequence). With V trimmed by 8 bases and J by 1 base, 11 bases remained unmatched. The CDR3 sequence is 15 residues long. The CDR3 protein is CSTWGGGVSYNEQFF. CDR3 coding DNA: TGCAGTACATGGGGCGGGGGTGTATCCTACAATGAGCAGTTCTTC.

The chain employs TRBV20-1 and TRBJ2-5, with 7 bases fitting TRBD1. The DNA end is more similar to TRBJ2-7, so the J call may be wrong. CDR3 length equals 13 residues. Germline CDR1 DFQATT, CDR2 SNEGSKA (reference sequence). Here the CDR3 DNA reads TGCAGTGCTCTTGGACAGGCCGCGGACGAGCAGTACTTC. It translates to CSALGQAADEQYF.

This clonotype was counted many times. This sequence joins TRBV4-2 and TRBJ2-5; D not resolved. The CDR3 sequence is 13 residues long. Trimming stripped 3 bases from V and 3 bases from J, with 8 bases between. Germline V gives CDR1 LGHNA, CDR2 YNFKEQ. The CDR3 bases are TGTGCCAGCAGCCAGGACCGGGAAGAGACCCAGTACTTC. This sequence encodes CASSQDREETQYF.

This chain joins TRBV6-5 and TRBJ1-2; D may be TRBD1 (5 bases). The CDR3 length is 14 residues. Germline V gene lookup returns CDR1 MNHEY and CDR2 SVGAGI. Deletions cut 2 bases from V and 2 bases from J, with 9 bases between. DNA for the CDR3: TGTGCCAGCAGTTACGCAGACAGAAACTATGGCTACACCTTC. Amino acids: CASSYADRNYGYTF.

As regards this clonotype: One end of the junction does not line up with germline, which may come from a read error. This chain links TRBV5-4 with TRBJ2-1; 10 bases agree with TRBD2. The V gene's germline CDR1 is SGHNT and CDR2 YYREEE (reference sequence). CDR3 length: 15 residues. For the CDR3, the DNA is TGTGCCAGCAGCTTAGCGGGAGGGTCCTGCAATGAGCAGTTCTTC. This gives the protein CASSLAGGSCNEQFF.

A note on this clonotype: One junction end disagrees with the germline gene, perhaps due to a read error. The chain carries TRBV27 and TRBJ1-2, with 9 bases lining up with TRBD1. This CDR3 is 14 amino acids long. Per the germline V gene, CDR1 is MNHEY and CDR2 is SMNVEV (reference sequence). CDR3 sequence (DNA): TGTGTCAGCAGCGGACAGGGGCGCTCCTATGGCTACACCTTC. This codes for CVSSGQGRSYGYTF.

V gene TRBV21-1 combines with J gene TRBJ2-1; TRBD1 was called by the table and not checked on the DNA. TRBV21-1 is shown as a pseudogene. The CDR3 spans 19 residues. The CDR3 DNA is TGTGCCAGCAGCAGGCGACAGGGACCCATCCTCTTCTCCTACAATGAGCAGTTCTTC. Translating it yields CASSRRQGPILFSYNEQFF.

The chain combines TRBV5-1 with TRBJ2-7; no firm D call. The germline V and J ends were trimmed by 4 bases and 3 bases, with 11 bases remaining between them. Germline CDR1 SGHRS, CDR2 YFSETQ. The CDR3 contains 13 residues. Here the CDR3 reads CASSRVGVYEQYF. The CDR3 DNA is TGCGCCAGCAGCAGAGTCGGCGTCTACGAGCAGTACTTC. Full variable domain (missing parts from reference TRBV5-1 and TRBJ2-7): KAGVTQTPRYLIKTRGQQVTLSCSPISGHRSVSWYQQTPGQGLQFLFEYFSETQRNKGNFPGRFSGRQFSNSRSEMNVSTLELGDSALYLCASSRVGVYEQYFGPGTRLTVT.

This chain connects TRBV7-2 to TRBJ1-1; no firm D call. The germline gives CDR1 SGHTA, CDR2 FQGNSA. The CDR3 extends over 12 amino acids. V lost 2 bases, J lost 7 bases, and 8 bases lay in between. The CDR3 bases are TGTGCCAGCAGCTTAAGACTTAGTGAAGCTTTCTTT. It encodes CASSLRLSEAFF.

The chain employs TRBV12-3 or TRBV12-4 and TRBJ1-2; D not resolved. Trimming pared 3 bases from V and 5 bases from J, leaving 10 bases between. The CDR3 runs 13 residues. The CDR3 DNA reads TGTGCCAGCAGTTTCGTGATAGGATATGGCTACACCTTC. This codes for CASSFVIGYGYTF.

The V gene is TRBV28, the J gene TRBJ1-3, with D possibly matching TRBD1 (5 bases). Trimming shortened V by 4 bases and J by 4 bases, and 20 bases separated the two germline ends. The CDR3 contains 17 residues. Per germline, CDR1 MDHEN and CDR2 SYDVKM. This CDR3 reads CASSSPRAYWTGNTIYF. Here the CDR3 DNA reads TGTGCCAGCAGTTCCCCCAGGGCCTACTGGACCGGAAACACCATATATTTT. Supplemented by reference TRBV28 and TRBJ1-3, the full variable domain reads DVKVTQSSRYLVKRTGEKVFLECVQDMDHENMFWYRQDPGLGLRLIYFSYDVKMKEKGDIPEGYSVSREKKERFSLILESASTNQTSMYLCASSSPRAYWTGNTIYFGEGSWLTVV.